The 32 T cell receptor beta chains given below trace back to one sample, sequenced in a study of cytomegalovirus exposure and HLA in healthy donors. Primers for the PCR totalled 60 Vbeta and 13 Jbeta. Sequencing was performed with immunoSEQ multiplex PCR; in TCRdb, only in-frame clones are kept and a portion is missing. This table holds nearly 110,000 clones, 77% found once. Sequenced sample: PBMCs. Receptor source: a male donor in good health and CMV-seronegative.

CDR3 bases: TGTGCCAGCAGTCCTTTCGGGACAGCCCTATCTGGGGCCAACGTCCTGACTTTC. It specifies CASSPFGTALSGANVLTF. The chain joins TRBV27 to TRBJ2-6; TRBD1 agrees at 7 bases. V dropped 5 bases and J dropped 1; count of bases not matched to a gene: 11. From germline, CDR1 is MNHEY and CDR2 SMNVEV (reference sequence). CDR3 length: 18 residues.

This clone has only a few counts. The chain links TRBV29-1 to TRBJ2-5, with a tentative D call TRBD2 (5 bases). The germline V gene has CDR1 SQVTM and CDR2 ANQGSEA. The CDR3 has 13 amino acids. V was pared by 0 bases and J by 4 bases, with 9 bases between. The CDR3 protein is CSVEDRTRETQYF. CDR3 bases: TGCAGCGTTGAAGACAGAACTAGAGAGACCCAGTACTTC.

Here the CDR3 reads CASTSGRGSGTDTQYF. In nucleotides, the CDR3 is TGTGCCAGCACCTCCGGACGGGGGAGCGGCACAGATACGCAGTATTTT. This chain joins TRBV7-9 and TRBJ2-3; weak D call: TRBD2 (6 bases). CDR3 length: 16 amino acids. CDR1 SEHNR and CDR2 FQNEAQ come from the germline V gene (reference sequence). Trimming removed 7 bases at V and 1 base at J, with 18 bases between.

The chain employs TRBV28 and TRBJ2-2, with D tentatively TRBD1 (5 bases). The CDR3 sequence is 15 residues long. Germline-derived CDR1 and CDR2 are MDHEN and SYDVKM. Trimming took 1 base from V and 6 from J, leaving 12 bases between them. The CDR3, as DNA: TGTGCCAGCAGTTTATTACAGGTATCGCCCGGGGAGCTGTTTTTT. The encoded protein is CASSLLQVSPGELFF.

The V call is TRBV27, the J call TRBJ2-3; 9 positions match TRBD1. The CDR3 contains 15 residues. CDR1 MNHEY and CDR2 SMNVEV come from the germline V gene (reference sequence). With 5 bases clipped from V and 0 bases from J, the junction kept 3 bases outside the gene matches. Here the CDR3 reads CASSHGTGSTDTQYF. DNA of the CDR3: TGTGCCAGCAGTCATGGGACAGGGAGCACAGATACGCAGTATTTT.

V is TRBV27 and J is TRBJ2-7; 12 bases match TRBD2. V lost 3 bases, J lost 2 bases, and 2 bases stayed unmatched. Germline V gives CDR1 MNHEY, CDR2 SMNVEV (reference sequence). The CDR3 is made up of 15 amino acids. CDR3 residues: CASSFLAGGPYEQYF. CDR3 nucleotide sequence: TGTGCCAGCAGTTTCCTAGCGGGAGGGCCCTACGAGCAGTACTTC.

The chain employs TRBV6-1 and TRBJ1-2, with D maybe TRBD1 (6 bases). CDR3 length: 13 residues. V shed 5 bases and J shed 5 bases, with 12 bases lying between them. Germline CDR1 is MNHNS and CDR2 is SASEGT. CDR3 DNA: TGTGCCAGCAGTCAGCGGGACAATTATGGCTACACCTTC. It encodes CASSQRDNYGYTF.

This clone was counted between two and nine times. V is TRBV28 and J is TRBJ2-7, with 10 nucleotides matching TRBD2. The CDR3 totals 17 residues. Germline V gene sequence: CDR1 MDHEN, CDR2 SYDVKM. Losses at the gene ends were 5 bases for V and 2 bases for J; bases not matched to a gene: 12. The CDR3 DNA sequence: TGTGCCAGCAGTCCCCGGAATCTAGCGGGAGTTACCTACGAGCAGTACTTC. This codes for CASSPRNLAGVTYEQYF.

The chain is built from TRBV6-5 and TRBJ2-3, with D tentatively TRBD2 (5 bases). V was trimmed by 0 bases and J by 2 bases, leaving 12 bases between them. Germline V gives CDR1 MNHEY, CDR2 SVGAGI. The CDR3 runs to 16 residues. The CDR3, as DNA: TGTGCCAGCAGTTACTCGCCAGCGGAGCCCACAGATACGCAGTATTTT. It specifies CASSYSPAEPTDTQYF.

This chain links TRBV18 with TRBJ1-4; possible D gene TRBD1, 6 bases. The CDR3 has 15 residues. Germline V gives CDR1 KGHSH, CDR2 LQKENI. The V end was cut by 1 base, the J end by 8 bases, with 14 bases between. The CDR3 sequence: CASSPRTGSNEKLFF. The CDR3 coding sequence is TGTGCCAGCTCACCACGAACAGGGTCGAACGAAAAACTGTTTTTT. Full variable domain (missing parts from reference TRBV18 and TRBJ1-4): NAGVMQNPRHLVRRRGQEARLRCSPMKGHSHVYWYRQLPEEGLKFMVYLQKENIIDESGMPKERFSAEFPKEGPSILRIQQVVRGDSAAYFCASSPRTGSNEKLFFGSGTQLSVL.

This clone showed up just a few times. The chain combines TRBV6-1 with TRBJ1-2, with D possibly being TRBD1 (5 bases). Germline lookup yields CDR1 MNHNS and CDR2 SASEGT. The V end lost 2 bases, the J end lost 4 bases, and 11 bases lay between the germline ends. This CDR3 region has 14 residues. CDR3 in amino acids: CASSENGGTYGYTF. The CDR3 DNA reads as TGTGCCAGCAGTGAAAATGGGGGGACCTATGGCTACACCTTC.

This clone was counted only a few times. V is TRBV6-5 and J is TRBJ2-7; TRBD1 matches 8 bases. The CDR3 contains 14 residues. Germline CDR1 is MNHEY and CDR2 is SVGAGI. After removal of 8 bases from V and 3 bases from J, the junction contained 9 bases not matched to a gene. In nucleotides, the CDR3 is TGTGCCAGCGCGAATCAGGGACAGGTCTACGAGCAGTACTTC. This codes for CASANQGQVYEQYF.

In this sample, this clone turned up once. The V gene is TRBV1, the J gene TRBJ1-2; TRBD1 reflects the table's D call only, with no check against the DNA. TRBV1 counts as a pseudogene. The CDR3 contains 17 residues. The CDR3 protein is CTSSQDPRQGTPYGYTF. DNA for the CDR3: TGCACCAGCAGCCAAGATCCCCGACAGGGGACCCCCTATGGCTACACCTTC.

The chain has TRBV10-1 and TRBJ1-5; D gene uncertain. The CDR3 has 13 residues. V dropped 2 bases and J dropped 4 bases, with 6 bases sitting between them. Germline V lookup: CDR1 WNHNN, CDR2 SYGVQD (reference sequence). The CDR3 DNA sequence: TGCGCCAGCAGTGAGACCGGGAATCAGCCCCAGCATTTT. Its translation is CASSETGNQPQHF.

The chain links TRBV9 to TRBJ2-7; 9 nucleotides align to TRBD2. V gave up 0 bases and J gave up 3 bases; unmatched junction bases: 4. This CDR3 contains 15 residues. Germline V CDR1 and CDR2: SGDLS, YYNGEE. In DNA, the CDR3 is TGTGCCAGCAGCGTAGGCCTAGCGGGGAACTACGAGCAGTACTTC. As protein: CASSVGLAGNYEQYF.

The chain carries TRBV27 and TRBJ1-1, with a weak D call TRBD1 (6 bases). CDR3 length: 13 residues. The germline gives CDR1 MNHEY, CDR2 SMNVEV (reference sequence). Trimming removed 5 bases from V and 5 bases from J, with 12 bases in between. The CDR3 loop reads CASSPQGRTEAFF. CDR3 in DNA: TGTGCCAGCAGTCCCCAGGGGAGAACTGAAGCTTTCTTT.

The chain combines TRBV27 with TRBJ2-3; D is uncertain. The ends were cut back, 7 bases at V and 2 bases at J, with 10 bases in the middle. There are 13 residues in the CDR3. Germline CDR1 and CDR2: MNHEY and SMNVEV (reference sequence). CDR3 sequence reads: CASTRPNTDTQYF. For the CDR3, the DNA is TGTGCCAGCACGCGCCCCAACACAGATACGCAGTATTTT.

The chain joins TRBV29-1 to TRBJ1-2; TRBD1 aligns across 7 bases. Germline V gives CDR1 SQVTM, CDR2 ANQGSEA. The CDR3 totals 14 residues. Germline trimming cut 6 bases from V and 0 bases from J; bases unmatched to any gene: 7. Here the CDR3 reads CSVRDSTANYGYTF. CDR3 DNA: TGCAGCGTGAGGGACAGCACAGCTAACTATGGCTACACCTTC.

The chain joins TRBV7-9 to TRBJ2-1; 8 bases fit TRBD1. Per the germline V gene, CDR1 is SEHNR and CDR2 is FQNEAQ (reference sequence). CDR3 size: 15 residues. V shed 4 bases and J 3 bases; nucleotides not matched to a gene: 5. CDR3 in amino acids: CASSSTGAVYNEQFF. The DNA of the CDR3 is TGTGCCAGCAGCTCGACAGGGGCCGTCTACAATGAGCAGTTCTTC.

The chain's CDR3 is CASSRSGYEQYF. CDR3 bases: TGTGCCAGCAGCCGAAGCGGGTACGAGCAGTACTTC. This chain connects TRBV5-4 to TRBJ2-7; TRBD2 might be the D (6 bases). The V and J ends lost 4 bases and 4 bases respectively, with 9 bases between them. CDR1 and CDR2 (germline): SGHNT, YYREEE (reference sequence). The CDR3 loop spans 12 amino acids.

This clone has just a few counts. As DNA, the CDR3 is TGCGCCAGCAGTGGGGGACTAGCGGGAGGGGGGGAGCAGTACTTC. Its translation is CASSGGLAGGGEQYF. The V gene is TRBV10-2, the J gene TRBJ2-7; the match to TRBD2 covers 16 bases. This CDR3 region has 15 residues. V gave up 4 bases and J gave up 7 bases; unmatched junction bases: 4. The germline gives CDR1 WSHSY, CDR2 SAAADI.

This chain uses TRBV11-3 with TRBJ2-5; TRBD2 agrees at 8 bases. The germline CDR1 and CDR2 sequences are SGHNT and YENEEA. J was trimmed by 3 bases and V by 5 bases; bases with no gene match: 11. This CDR3 has 16 amino acids. CDR3: CASSLGIAGRKETQYF. CDR3 DNA sequence: TGTGCCAGCAGCCTCGGTATAGCGGGAAGAAAAGAGACCCAGTACTTC. Filled out from reference TRBV11-3 and TRBJ2-5, the complete variable domain reads EAGVVQSPRYKIIEKKQPVAFWCNPISGHNTLYWYLQNLGQGPELLIRYENEEAVDDSQLPKDRFSAERLKGVDSTLKIQPAELGDSAVYLCASSLGIAGRKETQYFGPGTRLLVL.

The chain employs TRBV6-1 and TRBJ1-1; D not resolved. Germline CDR1 MNHNS, CDR2 SASEGT. This CDR3 region has 15 residues. V was pared by 6 bases and J by 1 base, with 15 bases between. CDR3 protein: CASRSTHRGNTEAFF. The CDR3 bases are TGTGCCAGCAGGTCAACACATCGGGGGAACACTGAAGCTTTCTTT.

This clone was counted between two and nine times. The chain uses TRBV18 and TRBJ2-6; 8 positions agree with TRBD1. CDR3 size: 14 residues. V trimming: 8 bases; J trimming: 4 bases; junction bases outside the gene matches: 4. The germline CDR1 and CDR2 sequences are KGHSH and LQKENI. The chain's CDR3 is CASETGAGANVLTF. CDR3 bases: TGTGCCAGCGAGACAGGGGCCGGGGCCAACGTCCTGACTTTC.

This chain uses TRBV2 with TRBJ2-6; D uncertain. Looked up from germline, CDR1 is SNHLY and CDR2 is FYNNEI. The V and J ends lost 5 bases and 0 bases respectively, with 8 bases between them. The CDR3 sequence is 15 residues long. The CDR3 loop reads CASSRESSGANVLTF. The DNA for the CDR3 is TGTGCCAGCAGTCGAGAGAGCTCTGGGGCCAACGTCCTGACTTTC.

The V gene is TRBV6-1, the J gene TRBJ1-6; D may be TRBD1 (6 bases). This CDR3 spans 15 amino acids. Between the trimmed V and J ends, which lost 1 base and 3 bases, there was a span of 7 bases. The germline gives CDR1 MNHNS, CDR2 SASEGT. The DNA of the CDR3 is TGTGCCAGCAGTGAAGGGGACAACTATAATTCACCCCTCCACTTT. Its protein is CASSEGDNYNSPLHF.

V gene TRBV9 combines with J gene TRBJ2-6; a weak D match, TRBD1 (6 bases). Trimming removed 0 bases from V and 1 base from J, with 14 bases in between. The germline V gene encodes CDR1 SGDLS and CDR2 YYNGEE. The CDR3 has 18 amino acids. The CDR3 is CASSVEGTFGSGANVLTF. The CDR3 DNA reads as TGTGCCAGCAGCGTAGAAGGGACATTCGGGTCTGGGGCCAACGTCCTGACTTTC. Supplemented by reference TRBV9 and TRBJ2-6, the full variable domain reads DSGVTQTPKHLITATGQRVTLRCSPRSGDLSVYWYQQSLDQGLQFLIQYYNGEERAKGNILERFSAQQFPDLHSELNLSSLELGDSALYFCASSVEGTFGSGANVLTFGAGSRLTVL.

V usage is TRBV7-8 and J usage is TRBJ1-3, with D possibly being TRBD1 (5 bases). The V gene lost 2 bases and the J gene lost 4 bases, with 12 bases spanning the gap. The CDR3 has 15 residues. CDR1 is SGHVS, CDR2 FQNEAQ, per germline. The CDR3 DNA is TGTGCCAGCAGCTTATTTGCGACAGCAGGAAACACCATATATTTT. This gives the protein CASSLFATAGNTIYF.

This chain links TRBV4-2 with TRBJ2-3; D is unresolved. The germline V and J ends were trimmed by 4 bases and 4 bases, with 6 bases remaining between them. CDR1 LGHNA and CDR2 YNFKEQ come from the germline V gene. The CDR3 loop spans 12 amino acids. The CDR3 protein is CASSLSSDTQYF. In DNA, the CDR3 is TGTGCCAGCAGCCTATCCTCAGATACGCAGTATTTT.

This clone appeared a single time. The chain uses TRBV11-2 and TRBJ2-7; 9 nucleotides agree with TRBD2. The CDR3 contains 13 residues. The V segment lost 7 bases and the J segment 3 bases; nucleotides outside the gene matches: 4. Per the germline V gene, CDR1 is SGHAT and CDR2 is FQNNGV. The CDR3, as DNA: TGTGCCAGCACCTTTAGCGGGAGCTACGAGCAGTACTTC. Its translation is CASTFSGSYEQYF.

The gene calls are TRBV4-1 and TRBJ1-1; 8 nucleotides line up with TRBD1. V gave up 9 bases and J gave up 4 bases; unmatched junction bases: 10. CDR1 is MGHRA and CDR2 is YSYEKL in the germline V gene. The CDR3 length is 14 residues. The CDR3 region is CASQGTGGPTEAFF. CDR3 bases: TGCGCCAGTCAGGGGACAGGAGGACCCACTGAAGCTTTCTTT.

CDR3 sequence (DNA): TGTGCCAGCAGTGAGTCGCTGTTCAGGGAAAATCAGCCCCAGCATTTT. Translated: CASSESLFRENQPQHF. This rearrangement joins TRBV2 to TRBJ1-5; D perhaps matches TRBD1 (5 bases). Germline CDR1 is SNHLY and CDR2 is FYNNEI. CDR3 length: 16 residues. Trimming pared 3 bases from V and 4 bases from J, leaving 16 bases between. Filled out from reference TRBV2 and TRBJ1-5, the complete variable domain reads EPEVTQTPSHQVTQMGQEVILRCVPISNHLYFYWYRQILGQKVEFLVSFYNNEISEKSEIFDDQFSVERPDGSNFTLKIRSTKLEDSAMYFCASSESLFRENQPQHFGDGTRLSIL.